These 27 T cell receptor beta chains were sequenced from one sample in a study of PD-1 blockade in classical Hodgkin lymphoma. The sample's time point: cycle 4 day 1 (C4D1), after less than 7 weeks of nivolumab. No patient escaped relapse after autologous stem cell transplantation, and brentuximab vedotin exposure varied. PBMCs, once thawed, yielded CD8+ T cells isolated by magnetic negative selection. Using immunoSEQ multiplex PCR, the repertoire was profiled, and TCRdb retains in-frame clones only, with some absent. This table holds more than 12,000 clones, 75% to 90% found once. The starting material was CD8+ T cells from blood, obtained before the fourth cycle of nivolumab. The origin of the receptors is a human donor with classical Hodgkin lymphoma.

The rearrangement uses TRBV7-9 and TRBJ2-7; TRBD1 matches 7 bases. Trimming at V came to 6 bases and at J to 3 bases, leaving 8 bases not matched to a gene. Germline assignment: CDR1 SEHNR and CDR2 FQNEAQ (reference sequence). This CDR3 comprises 14 residues. CDR3 in amino acids: CASSRTGTDYEQYF. CDR3 bases: TGTGCCAGCAGTAGAACCGGGACAGACTACGAGCAGTACTTC.

The chain uses TRBV6-6 and TRBJ2-1; unclear D gene. Germline CDR1 reads MNHNY; CDR2 reads SVGAGI (reference sequence). The CDR3 extends over 13 amino acids. V lost 7 bases, J lost 4 bases, and 11 bases lay in between. The CDR3, as DNA: TGTGCCAGCAATTTCGAGGCATACAATGAGCAGTTCTTC. Translated, it gives CASNFEAYNEQFF.

The V call is TRBV7-9, the J call TRBJ2-7, with D maybe TRBD1 (6 bases). Germline values: CDR1 SEHNR, CDR2 FQNEAQ (reference sequence). This CDR3 region has 16 residues. V dropped 3 bases and J dropped 1 base, with 16 bases sitting between them. DNA for the CDR3: TGTGCCAGCAGCTTGGATACAGGGATGGGATCCTACGAGCAGTACTTC. Translation gives CASSLDTGMGSYEQYF.

This sequence joins TRBV11-2 and TRBJ2-7; D may be TRBD1 or TRBD2 (5 bases each). The germline V gene encodes CDR1 SGHAT and CDR2 FQNNGV. The CDR3 spans 17 residues. The V gene lost 1 base and the J gene lost 0 bases, with 16 bases spanning the gap. The CDR3 loop reads CASSLVPPGRSSYEQYF. CDR3 sequence (DNA): TGTGCCAGCAGCTTAGTTCCCCCGGGACGTAGCTCCTACGAGCAGTACTTC.

This clone was observed a few times. The V call is TRBV19, the J call TRBJ1-5; 8 bases are shared with TRBD1. After removal of 5 bases from V and 3 bases from J, the junction contained 12 bases not matched to a gene. CDR3 length equals 17 residues. Germline V gives CDR1 LNHDA, CDR2 SQIVND (reference sequence). CDR3 loop: CASSPRTGFSFNQPQHF. Written as DNA, the CDR3 is TGTGCCAGTAGTCCCAGGACAGGGTTCAGTTTCAATCAGCCCCAGCATTTT.

V is TRBV6-5 and J is TRBJ2-7; 10 nucleotides agree with TRBD2. Germline values: CDR1 MNHEY, CDR2 SVGAGI. The CDR3 spans 14 residues. V trimming: 5 bases; J trimming: 3 bases; junction bases outside the gene matches: 4. The CDR3 spells CASSQTSGNYEQYF. CDR3 DNA: TGTGCCAGCAGTCAAACTAGCGGGAACTACGAGCAGTACTTC.

The rearrangement joins TRBV19 to TRBJ2-7; 13 bases fit TRBD2. Germline V CDR1 and CDR2: LNHDA, SQIVND (reference sequence). The CDR3 sequence is 16 residues long. The junction had 3 bases not matched to a gene; V was cut back by 3 bases and J by 1 base. CDR3 sequence: CASSIGGLAGSYEQYF. The CDR3 bases are TGTGCCAGTAGTATCGGGGGACTAGCGGGGTCCTACGAGCAGTACTTC.

The chain joins TRBV28 to TRBJ1-6, with a tentative D call TRBD1 (5 bases). Per germline, CDR1 MDHEN and CDR2 SYDVKM. V lost 5 bases, J lost 8 bases, and 13 bases lay in between. CDR3 length: 14 residues. The DNA of the CDR3 is TGTGCCAGCAGTCTCCGGGACGGATATTCACCCCTCCACTTT. Translating it yields CASSLRDGYSPLHF.

This chain joins TRBV28 and TRBJ2-1; unclear D gene. Trimming cost V 2 bases and J 5 bases, with 13 bases left between them. CDR1 MDHEN and CDR2 SYDVKM come from the germline V gene. The CDR3 has 15 amino acids. CDR3 loop: CASSLLKGGDNEQFF. The CDR3 DNA is TGTGCCAGCAGTTTACTGAAGGGTGGGGACAATGAGCAGTTCTTC. Full variable domain (outside the CDR3, taken from reference TRBV28 and TRBJ2-1): DVKVTQSSRYLVKRTGEKVFLECVQDMDHENMFWYRQDPGLGLRLIYFSYDVKMKEKGDIPEGYSVSREKKERFSLILESASTNQTSMYLCASSLLKGGDNEQFFGPGTRLTVL.

The V call is TRBV19, the J call TRBJ2-7, with D perhaps TRBD2 (5 bases). The CDR3 has 13 amino acids. The germline gives CDR1 LNHDA, CDR2 SQIVND (reference sequence). V lost 5 bases to trimming and J lost 2 bases, with 10 bases between them. The CDR3 nucleotides are TGTGCCAGTAGTCCGTCCGGGGCCTACGAGCAGTACTTC. Translating it yields CASSPSGAYEQYF.

CDR3 region: CASSLEDRADETQYF. The CDR3 coding sequence is TGTGCCAGCTCGCTTGAGGACAGGGCGGACGAGACCCAGTACTTC. The chain recombines TRBV18 with TRBJ2-5; TRBD1 matches 8 bases. Germline CDR1 is KGHSH and CDR2 is LQKENI. CDR3 size: 15 residues. Trimming removed 6 bases from V and 5 bases from J; junction bases left unmatched: 11.

The gene calls are TRBV11-2 and TRBJ2-4; 8 bases fit TRBD1. The CDR3 totals 13 residues. Germline V lookup: CDR1 SGHAT, CDR2 FQNNGV. Trimming took 5 bases from V and 5 from J; bases not matched to a gene: 2. CDR3 sequence: CASSPGQENIQYF. The CDR3 DNA sequence: TGTGCCAGCAGCCCGGGACAGGAAAACATTCAGTACTTC.

The genes are TRBV5-1 and TRBJ2-7; 9 nucleotides align to TRBD1. The V gene's germline CDR1 is SGHRS and CDR2 YFSETQ. The junction had 4 bases not matched to a gene; V was cut back by 4 bases and J by 5 bases. The CDR3 spans 13 residues. CDR3 sequence reads: CASSNRDRDEQYF. The CDR3 DNA reads as TGCGCCAGCAGCAACCGGGACAGGGACGAGCAGTACTTC.

This clone has a single count. The J gene is TRBJ2-2, the V gene TRBV28; 8 bases align to TRBD2. In germline, CDR1 is MDHEN, CDR2 SYDVKM. The CDR3 runs 16 residues. V lost 6 bases and J lost 0; bases outside the gene matches: 6. The CDR3 loop is CASSPGLATNTGELFF. DNA of the CDR3: TGTGCCAGCAGCCCCGGACTAGCAACGAACACCGGGGAGCTGTTTTTT.

This clone was recorded a few times. The rearrangement joins TRBV7-9 to TRBJ2-6; 8 bases are shared with TRBD2. The CDR3 totals 17 residues. V shed 8 bases, J shed 3 bases, and the junction held 12 bases outside the gene matches. Germline V gene data show CDR1 as SEHNR and CDR2 as FQNEAQ (reference sequence). The CDR3 is CASAGGRSGGGANVLTF. The CDR3 region has the DNA TGTGCCAGCGCTGGCGGGAGGTCCGGAGGTGGGGCCAACGTCCTGACTTTC.

The chain has TRBV7-8 and TRBJ2-7; D perhaps matches TRBD2 (5 bases). The V gene's germline CDR1 is SGHVS and CDR2 FQNEAQ. The length of the CDR3 is 16 residues. The ends were cut back, 2 bases at V and 4 bases at J, with 18 bases in the middle. Here the CDR3 reads CASSLSVRVGTYEQYF. The DNA of the CDR3 is TGTGCCAGCAGCTTATCGGTGCGGGTGGGAACTTACGAGCAGTACTTC.

The V gene is TRBV7-2, the J gene TRBJ2-1; D possibly corresponds to TRBD1 (5 bases). CDR1 is SGHTA and CDR2 is FQGNSA in the germline V gene. This CDR3 has 13 residues. V gave up 5 bases and J gave up 8 bases, with 13 bases separating them. CDR3 loop: CASSPENRYEQFF. CDR3 in DNA: TGTGCCAGCAGCCCTGAAAACAGGTATGAGCAGTTCTTC. The whole variable domain, filled in from reference TRBV7-2 and TRBJ2-1, reads GAGVSQSPSNKVTEKGKDVELRCDPISGHTALYWYRQSLGQGLEFLIYFQGNSAPDKSGLPSDRFSAERTGGSVSTLTIQRTQQEDSAVYLCASSPENRYEQFFGPGTRLTVL.

The rearrangement joins TRBV25-1 to TRBJ2-2; no definite D call. Trimming took 6 bases from V and 6 from J, leaving 5 bases between them. The CDR3 consists of 11 residues. The germline V gene encodes CDR1 MGHDK and CDR2 SYGVNS. The CDR3 DNA is TGTGCCAGCAGACGGTCCGGGGAGCTGTTTTTT. It translates to CASRRSGELFF.

The V gene is TRBV27, the J gene TRBJ1-5; no firm D call. The CDR3 contains 13 residues. V lost 2 bases, J lost 2 bases, and 4 bases lay in between. Looked up from germline, CDR1 is MNHEY and CDR2 is SMNVEV (reference sequence). The chain's CDR3 is CASSLQGNQPQHF. The DNA for the CDR3 is TGTGCCAGCAGTTTACAGGGCAATCAGCCCCAGCATTTT.

The V call is TRBV5-4, the J call TRBJ2-7; 11 bases agree with TRBD2. This CDR3 is built from 15 residues. Germline trimming cut 4 bases from V and 3 bases from J; bases unmatched to any gene: 6. Germline V gene sequence: CDR1 SGHNT, CDR2 YYREEE (reference sequence). CDR3 DNA: TGTGCCAGCAGCCCGACTAGCGGGACGATCTACGAGCAGTACTTC. Amino acids: CASSPTSGTIYEQYF.

This clone appeared a single time. The chain combines TRBV7-9 with TRBJ2-1, with 7 bases that match TRBD2. The germline CDR1 and CDR2 sequences are SEHNR and FQNEAQ (reference sequence). The CDR3 runs 15 residues. V was clipped by 1 base and J by 7 bases; unmatched bases: 7. CDR3 bases: TGTGCCAGCAGCTTAGTGGGGGGGACCCTTAATGAGCAGTTCTTC. This encodes CASSLVGGTLNEQFF.

V gene TRBV28 combines with J gene TRBJ2-4, with D perhaps assigned TRBD1 or TRBD2 (7 bases each). The CDR3 spans 15 residues. The V end was cut by 5 bases, the J end by 9 bases, with 20 bases between. Germline V gene lookup returns CDR1 MDHEN and CDR2 SYDVKM. CDR3: CASSADREGVTIQYF. DNA of the CDR3: TGTGCCAGCAGTGCCGACAGGGAGGGGGTAACCATTCAGTACTTC. The variable domain in full, with the rest retrieved from reference TRBV28 and TRBJ2-4, is DVKVTQSSRYLVKRTGEKVFLECVQDMDHENMFWYRQDPGLGLRLIYFSYDVKMKEKGDIPEGYSVSREKKERFSLILESASTNQTSMYLCASSADREGVTIQYFGAGTRLSVL.

The chain carries TRBV19 and TRBJ1-1, with TRBD1 matching 7 bases. The CDR3 extends over 14 amino acids. J gave up 1 base and V 4 bases, and 3 bases lay outside the gene matches. Germline assignment: CDR1 LNHDA and CDR2 SQIVND (reference sequence). The CDR3 DNA sequence: TGTGCCAGTAGTAGGACAGGCGGGAACACTGAAGCTTTCTTT. The encoded protein is CASSRTGGNTEAFF.

The chain is built from TRBV19 and TRBJ1-2; 7 bases fit TRBD1. From germline, CDR1 is LNHDA and CDR2 SQIVND (reference sequence). This CDR3 comprises 13 residues. V shed 3 bases, J shed 3 bases, and the junction held 1 base outside the gene matches. In DNA, the CDR3 is TGTGCCAGTAGTATCACAGGGGACTATGGCTACACCTTC. Encoded protein: CASSITGDYGYTF.

The chain uses TRBV27 and TRBJ1-5, with D uncertain. The CDR3 covers 14 residues. CDR1 is MNHEY and CDR2 is SMNVEV in the germline V gene (reference sequence). Trimming cost V 2 bases and J 0 bases, with 5 bases left between them. As DNA, the CDR3 is TGTGCCAGCAGTTTACAGTATAGCAATCAGCCCCAGCATTTT. Translation gives CASSLQYSNQPQHF.

The chain employs TRBV11-1 and TRBJ2-5; possible D gene TRBD2, 6 bases. The germline gives CDR1 SGHAT, CDR2 FQDESV (reference sequence). The V gene lost 4 bases and the J gene lost 4 bases, with 22 bases spanning the gap. CDR3 length: 17 amino acids. The CDR3 is CASSSWDQKLGGETQYF. The DNA for the CDR3 is TGTGCCAGCAGCTCCTGGGACCAAAAACTGGGAGGAGAGACCCAGTACTTC.

The chain uses TRBV5-1 and TRBJ2-7, with D hard to call. The V gene lost 2 bases and the J gene lost 3 bases, with 9 bases spanning the gap. From germline, CDR1 is SGHRS and CDR2 YFSETQ. The CDR3 length is 13 residues. The CDR3 nucleotides read TGCGCCAGCAGCTTCGGGCCCAACTACGAGCAGTACTTC. Protein: CASSFGPNYEQYF. Supplemented by reference TRBV5-1 and TRBJ2-7, the full variable domain reads KAGVTQTPRYLIKTRGQQVTLSCSPISGHRSVSWYQQTPGQGLQFLFEYFSETQRNKGNFPGRFSGRQFSNSRSEMNVSTLELGDSALYLCASSFGPNYEQYFGPGTRLTVT.